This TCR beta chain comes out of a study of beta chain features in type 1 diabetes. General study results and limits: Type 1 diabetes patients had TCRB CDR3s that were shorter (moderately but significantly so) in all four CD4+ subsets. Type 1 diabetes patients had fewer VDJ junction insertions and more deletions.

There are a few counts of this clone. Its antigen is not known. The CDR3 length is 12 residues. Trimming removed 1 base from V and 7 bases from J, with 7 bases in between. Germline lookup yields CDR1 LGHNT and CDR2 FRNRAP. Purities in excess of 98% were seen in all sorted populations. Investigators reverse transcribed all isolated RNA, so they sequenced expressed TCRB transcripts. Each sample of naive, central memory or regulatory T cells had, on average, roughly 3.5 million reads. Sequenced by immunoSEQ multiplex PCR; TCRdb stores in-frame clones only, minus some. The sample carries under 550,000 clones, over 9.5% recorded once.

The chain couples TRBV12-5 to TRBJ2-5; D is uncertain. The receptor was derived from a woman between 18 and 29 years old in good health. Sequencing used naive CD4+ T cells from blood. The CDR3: CASGLEPGTQYF. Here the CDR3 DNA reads TGTGCTAGTGGTTTGGAGCCGGGGACCCAGTACTTC.